This T cell receptor (beta chain) derives from a study of blood T cell repertoires in COVID-19. At the level of the study: T cells, B-cell-depleted T cells, or PBMCs provided the cDNA or gDNA that served as material.

Those who participated ranged in age from roughly 18 to 90 years and resided in about two dozen US areas. The study counted Cohort 3 donors as recovered given two negative PCRs, clearance, or symptom resolution. Original methodology: Cell counts per sample came from amplifying reference gene primers. Sequencing was performed with immunoSEQ multiplex PCR; in TCRdb, only in-frame clones are kept and a portion is missing. That table gives V, J and clone size, and the DNA gave D and trimming. The table has 150,000 to 200,000 clones, 88% seen once. V lost 4 bases and J lost 7; bases outside the gene matches: 11. The CDR3 runs 14 residues. CDR1 is SGHDT and CDR2 is YYEEEE in the germline V gene.

The chain has TRBV5-6 and TRBJ2-7; 7 bases agree with TRBD2. Sequencing input: PBMCs or T cells enriched from blood (not recorded which). This receptor was identified in a woman aged 18-29 years who had recovered from COVID-19. This CDR3 is CASSAGVPPGEQYF. DNA of the CDR3: TGTGCCAGCAGCGCGGGGGTCCCTCCTGGAGAGCAGTACTTC.